Sequencing of this T cell receptor (beta chain) was carried out in a study of CD8 T cells in Susac syndrome. RNA in amounts of roughly 0.5 to 1 ug was reverse transcribed with random hexamers. TCR beta CDR3 was amplified by immunoSEQ multiplex PCR. This amplification extended across 54 Vbeta and 13 Jbeta segments. MiXCR was run by TCRdb on the immunoSEQ multiplex PCR reads, yielding one entry per CDR3 protein. The sample carries over 120,000 distinct CDR3 sequences, around 93% recorded once. V lost 0 bases to trimming and J lost 6 bases, with 18 bases between them. The germline CDR1 and CDR2 sequences are DFQATT and SNEGSKA (reference sequence). The CDR3 spans 15 residues.

Material: CD4+ T cells from PBMCs. The TCR sequence derives from a human donor with Susac syndrome. The chain employs TRBV20-1 and TRBJ2-7; D is tentatively TRBD1 or TRBD2 (5 bases each). CDR3 region: CSARDTGARGGEQYF. CDR3 sequence (DNA): TGCAGTGCTAGAGATACCGGGGCCCGGGGCGGCGAGCAGTACTTC.